These 25 T cell receptor beta chains share one sample of origin, sequenced in a study of OX40 agonist ivuxolimab in advanced cancers. Libraries were prepared by immunoSEQ multiplex PCR; TCRdb keeps only in-frame clonotypes and omits some of them. The repertoire holds roughly 26,000 clones, with about 90% as singletons. The sequencing used CD4+ or CD8+ T cells sorted from blood, collected in a trial of the OX40 agonist ivuxolimab. Source of these receptors: an adult with an advanced solid tumor such as melanoma, head and neck, liver or kidney cancer.

V gene TRBV9 combines with J gene TRBJ2-1; maybe TRBD2 (5 bases). Germline CDR1 is SGDLS and CDR2 is YYNGEE. The CDR3 is 14 amino acids. V lost 4 bases to trimming and J lost 5 bases, with 13 bases between them. This chain's CDR3 is CASSKDSVHNEQFF. The DNA for the CDR3 is TGTGCCAGCAGCAAGGACTCCGTTCACAATGAGCAGTTCTTC.

The V gene is TRBV29-1, the J gene TRBJ2-2; 7 bases line up with TRBD1. The germline CDR1 and CDR2 sequences are SQVTM and ANQGSEA. This CDR3 comprises 14 residues. The ends lost 4 bases at V and 2 bases at J; junction bases unmatched: 4. CDR3 nucleotide sequence: TGCAGCGTTGGGGGGACAGTCAACACCGGGGAGCTGTTTTTT. Residues: CSVGGTVNTGELFF.

The chain has TRBV28 and TRBJ2-7; no definite D call. Germline loops: CDR1 MDHEN, CDR2 SYDVKM. Between the trimmed V and J ends, which lost 3 bases and 4 bases, there was a span of 7 bases. The CDR3 runs 12 residues. The CDR3 loop reads CASSLPLYEQYF. The CDR3 DNA follows: TGTGCCAGCAGTTTGCCGTTGTACGAGCAGTACTTC.

This clone is a singleton in its sample. The chain recombines TRBV7-2 with TRBJ2-7; the match to TRBD1 covers 7 bases. The CDR3 is 15 residues long. Germline CDR1 reads SGHTA; CDR2 reads FQGNSA. The trim removed 5 bases at V and 5 bases at J, leaving 12 bases unmatched. In nucleotides, the CDR3 is TGTGCCAGCAGCACCTCGCCTAGGGGGCAGGACGAGCAGTACTTC. Translated: CASSTSPRGQDEQYF.

This clone showed up just once. The genes are TRBV14 and TRBJ2-7; D is ambiguous. Germline assignment: CDR1 SGHDN and CDR2 FVKESK. The CDR3 has 13 residues. Trimming stripped 10 bases from V and 4 bases from J, with 17 bases between. This CDR3 reads CANSGLPIYEQYF. DNA of the CDR3: TGTGCCAACAGTGGCCTACCCATTTACGAGCAGTACTTC.

The chain links TRBV7-3 to TRBJ2-2; D possibly corresponds to TRBD2 (6 bases). The V gene lost 5 bases and the J gene lost 3 bases, with 19 bases spanning the gap. Germline V CDR1 and CDR2: SGHTA, FQGTGA. CDR3 length: 17 amino acids. The CDR3 spells CASSPGRGGVYTGELFF. As DNA, the CDR3 is TGTGCCAGCAGCCCCGGGAGAGGTGGGGTCTACACCGGGGAGCTGTTTTTT.

This clone occurred once. The chain employs TRBV18 and TRBJ2-7; D might be TRBD1 (6 bases). The CDR3 sequence is 11 residues long. The germline gives CDR1 KGHSH, CDR2 LQKENI. V was clipped by 3 bases and J by 6 bases, with 6 bases between them. CDR3 DNA: TGTGCCAGCTCACCGGACAGCGAGCAGTACTTC. It codes for CASSPDSEQYF.

V usage is TRBV27 and J usage is TRBJ2-7, with D unclear. CDR1 MNHEY and CDR2 SMNVEV come from the germline V gene (reference sequence). This CDR3 contains 13 residues. Trimming pared 1 base from V and 1 base from J, leaving 5 bases between. CDR3 in DNA: TGTGCCAGCAGTTTATGGCAATCCTACGAGCAGTACTTC. Encoded protein: CASSLWQSYEQYF.

The V and J genes are TRBV6-1 and TRBJ2-1, with D possibly being TRBD1 (6 bases). Trimming removed 7 bases at V and 0 bases at J, with 10 bases between. Looked up from germline, CDR1 is MNHNS and CDR2 is SASEGT. The CDR3 is made up of 14 amino acids. This chain's CDR3 is CASKGESSYNEQFF. The CDR3 DNA is TGTGCCAGCAAGGGGGAGAGCTCCTACAATGAGCAGTTCTTC.

The V and J genes are TRBV6-6 and TRBJ1-1; D uncertain. The germline V gene encodes CDR1 MNHNY and CDR2 SVGAGI (reference sequence). Trimming left V 0 bases short and J 7 bases short, with 12 bases between. This CDR3 spans 14 amino acids. DNA for the CDR3: TGTGCCAGCAGTTACTCGAACCCTCCCCTTGAAGCTTTCTTT. As protein: CASSYSNPPLEAFF.

This clone counts as medium-sized. The chain uses TRBV7-2 and TRBJ2-1; possible D gene TRBD2, 6 bases. The germline gives CDR1 SGHTA, CDR2 FQGNSA. Trimming removed 1 base from V and 2 bases from J, with 12 bases in between. The CDR3 contains 16 residues. CDR3 amino acids: CASSLVVGGTYNEQFF. The CDR3 DNA sequence: TGTGCCAGCAGCTTAGTAGTGGGAGGCACCTACAATGAGCAGTTCTTC. Looking up the rest from reference TRBV7-2 and TRBJ2-1 gives the full variable domain: GAGVSQSPSNKVTEKGKDVELRCDPISGHTALYWYRQSLGQGLEFLIYFQGNSAPDKSGLPSDRFSAERTGGSVSTLTIQRTQQEDSAVYLCASSLVVGGTYNEQFFGPGTRLTVL.

This chain joins TRBV2 and TRBJ2-7, with D perhaps TRBD1 or TRBD2 (5 bases each). The germline CDR1 and CDR2 sequences are SNHLY and FYNNEI. V was shortened by 8 bases and J by 4 bases, with 18 bases between the two germline ends. The CDR3 has 14 residues. For the CDR3, the DNA is TGTGCCAGCGGCTTCCGGGACCACGTTTACGAGCAGTACTTC. Protein sequence: CASGFRDHVYEQYF.

This clone was seen once. This sequence joins TRBV28 and TRBJ2-5; D call uncertain. V lost 4 bases and J 7 bases, leaving 16 bases between the germline ends. The CDR3 is made up of 14 amino acids. Germline values: CDR1 MDHEN, CDR2 SYDVKM. CDR3 loop: CASSSMGPSGTQYF. CDR3 nucleotides: TGTGCCAGCAGTTCTATGGGCCCCTCAGGGACCCAGTACTTC.

The J gene is TRBJ2-7, the V gene TRBV19; D may correspond to TRBD1 or TRBD2 (5 bases each). CDR3 length: 12 amino acids. Germline V gives CDR1 LNHDA, CDR2 SQIVND (reference sequence). V lost 8 bases and J lost 4, with 12 bases in between. In DNA, the CDR3 is TGTGCCAGTGGGGACGGGTATTACGAGCAGTACTTC. It is translated as CASGDGYYEQYF. The full variable domain, completed using reference TRBV19 and TRBJ2-7, is DGGITQSPKYLFRKEGQNVTLSCEQNLNHDAMYWYRQDPGQGLRLIYYSQIVNDFQKGDIAEGYSVSREKKESFPLTVTSAQKNPTAFYLCASGDGYYEQYFGPGTRLTVT.

This sequence joins TRBV2 and TRBJ2-7; 9 bases map to TRBD1. Germline CDR1 reads SNHLY; CDR2 reads FYNNEI. CDR3 size: 15 residues. V lost 2 bases, J lost 3 bases, and 5 bases stayed unmatched. The CDR3 here is CASSEWDREGYEQYF. The CDR3 region has the DNA TGTGCCAGCAGTGAATGGGACAGGGAAGGCTACGAGCAGTACTTC.

This clone was counted a few times. The V gene is TRBV4-1, the J gene TRBJ2-1; 10 nucleotides match TRBD2. CDR1 MGHRA and CDR2 YSYEKL come from the germline V gene. The CDR3 loop spans 16 amino acids. Trimming at V came to 4 bases and at J to 8 bases, leaving 11 bases not matched to a gene. The CDR3 is CASSPTAGGQFDEQFF. CDR3 nucleotide sequence: TGCGCCAGCAGCCCCACAGCGGGAGGGCAGTTCGATGAGCAGTTCTTC.

The chain links TRBV2 to TRBJ2-1; the D is unclear. V was shortened by 4 bases and J by 5 bases, with 3 bases between the two germline ends. The germline V gene encodes CDR1 SNHLY and CDR2 FYNNEI. The length of the CDR3 is 11 residues. CDR3 sequence (DNA): TGTGCCAGCAGTGCGGACAATGAGCAGTTCTTC. Translating gives CASSADNEQFF.

The genes are TRBV28 and TRBJ1-6, with 8 positions matching TRBD1. This CDR3 spans 15 amino acids. V shed 8 bases, J shed 5 bases, and the junction held 8 bases outside the gene matches. CDR1 and CDR2 (germline): MDHEN, SYDVKM. CDR3 in DNA: TGTGCCAGCCATGGACAGGGCCGGAATAATTCACCCCTCCACTTT. This sequence encodes CASHGQGRNNSPLHF.

The chain joins TRBV6-4 to TRBJ2-2; D is ambiguous. Germline V CDR1 and CDR2: MRHNA, SNTAGT. The CDR3 is 16 residues long. V was cut by 6 bases and J by 3 bases, with 17 bases left in between. The CDR3 nucleotides are TGTGCCAGCAGACCCCCTACCGACTCCTACACCGGGGAGCTGTTTTTT. Its protein product is CASRPPTDSYTGELFF.

V gene TRBV30 combines with J gene TRBJ1-1, with TRBD1 as a possible D gene (6 bases). Germline V gene sequence: CDR1 GTSNPN, CDR2 SVGIG (reference sequence). Between the trimmed V and J ends, which lost 2 bases and 2 bases, there was a span of 12 bases. This CDR3 has 14 residues. The CDR3 nucleotides read TGTGCCTGGAGTCCCCCGGGGGCAAACACTGAAGCTTTCTTT. Its translation is CAWSPPGANTEAFF.

This rearrangement joins TRBV4-3 to TRBJ1-1; no reliable D call. In germline, CDR1 is LGHNA, CDR2 YSLEER. The CDR3 loop spans 15 amino acids. V was trimmed by 0 bases and J by 6 bases, leaving 14 bases between them. The CDR3 protein is CASSQDRTGFPEAFF. The DNA of the CDR3 is TGCGCCAGCAGCCAAGATCGAACCGGATTCCCTGAAGCTTTCTTT.

The genes are TRBV11-2 and TRBJ2-1; a weak D match, TRBD1 (5 bases). The V gene's germline CDR1 is SGHAT and CDR2 FQNNGV. V lost 0 bases, J lost 10 bases, and 7 bases lay in between. The CDR3 consists of 12 residues. This CDR3 is CASSLDHREQFF. The CDR3 region has the DNA TGTGCCAGCAGCTTAGATCACAGGGAGCAGTTCTTC. The full variable domain, completed using reference TRBV11-2 and TRBJ2-1, is EAGVAQSPRYKIIEKRQSVAFWCNPISGHATLYWYQQILGQGPKLLIQFQNNGVVDDSQLPKDRFSAERLKGVDSTLKIQPAKLEDSAVYLCASSLDHREQFFGPGTRLTVL.

The chain couples TRBV27 to TRBJ2-2; D gene ambiguous. Germline V gene lookup returns CDR1 MNHEY and CDR2 SMNVEV (reference sequence). V shed 3 bases and J shed 6 bases, with 2 bases lying between them. The CDR3 loop spans 11 amino acids. CDR3 DNA sequence: TGTGCCAGCAGTTTCGCCGGGGAGCTGTTTTTT. This sequence encodes CASSFAGELFF.

J is TRBJ1-2 and V is TRBV4-1, with D tentatively TRBD1 (6 bases). The germline V and J ends were trimmed by 3 bases and 2 bases, with 13 bases remaining between them. CDR3 length: 15 residues. Germline V gene sequence: CDR1 MGHRA, CDR2 YSYEKL. The CDR3 region is CASSHTGQSNYGYTF. The CDR3 DNA is TGCGCCAGCAGCCACACAGGACAGTCCAACTATGGCTACACCTTC.

This rearrangement joins TRBV27 to TRBJ2-7, with D possibly being TRBD2 (6 bases). The V end lost 4 bases, the J end lost 3 bases, and 10 bases lay between the germline ends. The CDR3 totals 13 residues. CDR1 is MNHEY and CDR2 is SMNVEV in the germline V gene (reference sequence). CDR3 amino acids: CASSSGRLYEQYF. The CDR3 nucleotides read TGTGCCAGCAGTTCGGGGAGGCTCTACGAGCAGTACTTC.